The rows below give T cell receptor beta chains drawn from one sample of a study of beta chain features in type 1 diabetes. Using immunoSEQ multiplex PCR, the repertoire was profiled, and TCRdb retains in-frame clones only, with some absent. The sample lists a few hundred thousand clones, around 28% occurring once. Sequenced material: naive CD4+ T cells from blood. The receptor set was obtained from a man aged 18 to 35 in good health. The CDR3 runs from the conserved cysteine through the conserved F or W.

CDR3: CASSVSPGQGTDTQYF
J: TRBJ2-3
V: TRBV7-9

CDR3: CASSLGTGDGYTF
J: TRBJ1-2
V: TRBV7-3

CDR3: CASSGGTNHLWANVLTF
J: TRBJ2-6
V: TRBV2

CDR3: CASSPTDGRNEQFF
J: TRBJ2-1
V: TRBV11-2

CDR3: CASREYNEQFF
J: TRBJ2-1
V: TRBV27

CDR3: CASSAYGTRYEQYF
J: TRBJ2-7
V: TRBV9

CDR3: CASSSYTGSYNEQFF
J: TRBJ2-1
V: TRBV5-4

CDR3: CAISGLARYNEQFF
J: TRBJ2-1
V: TRBV10-3

CDR3: CAISTLASGGSYEQYF
J: TRBJ2-7
V: TRBV10-3

CDR3: CSVRTGGGETQYF
J: TRBJ2-5
V: TRBV29-1

CDR3: CAWGPRRYGYTF
J: TRBJ1-2
V: TRBV30

CDR3: CASSESSGENQPQHF
J: TRBJ1-5
V: TRBV2

CDR3: CASSYGSEQFF
J: TRBJ2-1
V: TRBV6-5

CDR3: CASSLGLTSGGGETQYF
J: TRBJ2-5
V: TRBV5-1